Shown below are 13 T cell receptor beta chains from a single sample sequenced in a study of blood T cell dynamics during melanoma immunotherapy. Sequenced by immunoSEQ multiplex PCR; TCRdb stores in-frame clones only, minus some. The sample carries 6,500 to 7,000 clones, roughly 83% recorded once. The time point here: pre-treatment baseline. The specimen comprised blood, sampled from a patient treated with checkpoint blockade. The receptors stem from a human donor with melanoma. Some clones in this sample may be carry-over from other donors' samples.

The genes are TRBV19 and TRBJ2-7; D is possibly TRBD1 (6 bases). The germline gives CDR1 LNHDA, CDR2 SQIVND (reference sequence). The CDR3 is made up of 14 amino acids. The V end was cut by 6 bases, the J end by 0 bases, with 12 bases between. The CDR3 loop reads CASSGTSSSYEQYF. The CDR3 DNA reads as TGTGCCAGTAGCGGGACATCGAGCTCCTACGAGCAGTACTTC.

The CDR3 region has the DNA TGTGCCAGGTTGTTGGAGCGGGAGGATGCTAGGGGGAACAATGAGCAGTTCTTC. Translated, it gives CARLLEREDARGNNEQFF. This chain links TRBV2 with TRBJ2-1; 9 nucleotides line up with TRBD2. This CDR3 is built from 18 residues. Per the germline V gene, CDR1 is SNHLY and CDR2 is FYNNEI. The ends lost 9 bases at V and 5 bases at J; junction bases unmatched: 20.

The genes are TRBV5-1 and TRBJ2-7; the D gene is possibly TRBD1 (5 bases). The CDR3 runs to 12 residues. From germline, CDR1 is SGHRS and CDR2 YFSETQ. The germline V and J ends were trimmed by 7 bases and 4 bases, with 12 bases remaining between them. CDR3 residues: CASSGQGYEQYF. CDR3 nucleotide sequence: TGCGCCAGCTCTGGCCAGGGTTACGAGCAGTACTTC.

The chain employs TRBV5-5 and TRBJ1-3; D not resolved. V was clipped by 0 bases and J by 2 bases, with 18 bases between them. The V gene's germline CDR1 is SGHKS and CDR2 YYEKEE (reference sequence). This CDR3 spans 18 amino acids. The CDR3 loop reads CASSLAPAGSLAGNTIYF. The DNA of the CDR3 is TGTGCCAGCAGCTTGGCCCCCGCCGGGAGTTTGGCTGGAAACACCATATATTTT.

The V and J genes are TRBV6-5 and TRBJ2-1; D not resolved. V was pared by 5 bases and J by 0 bases, with 5 bases between. Germline lookup yields CDR1 MNHEY and CDR2 SVGAGI. The CDR3 runs 13 residues. CDR3 DNA sequence: TGTGCCAGCAGTCCAGGCTCCTACAATGAGCAGTTCTTC. Protein sequence: CASSPGSYNEQFF.

The V and J genes are TRBV29-1 and TRBJ2-5; 7 bases line up with TRBD1. The CDR3 length is 17 residues. Germline CDR1 reads SQVTM; CDR2 reads ANQGSEA. V trimming: 3 bases; J trimming: 5 bases; junction bases outside the gene matches: 18. This chain's CDR3 is CSVEGETGRGPRETQYF. The CDR3 DNA is TGCAGCGTTGAGGGAGAGACAGGGCGAGGACCCAGGGAGACCCAGTACTTC.

The chain combines TRBV28 with TRBJ1-2; unclear D gene. V lost 5 bases and J lost 0, with 4 bases in between. The CDR3 is made up of 12 amino acids. CDR1 is MDHEN and CDR2 is SYDVKM in the germline V gene. The CDR3 DNA reads as TGTGCCAGCAGTAGCACTAACTATGGCTACACCTTC. This translates into CASSSTNYGYTF.

The CDR3 bases are TGTGCCAGCAGGTACCCCGAAGAGACCCAGTACTTC. It translates to CASRYPEETQYF. The chain is built from TRBV6-5 and TRBJ2-5; D remains unclear. Germline CDR1 reads MNHEY; CDR2 reads SVGAGI. V was clipped by 6 bases and J by 3 bases, with 8 bases between them. This CDR3 spans 12 amino acids.

This rearrangement joins TRBV5-1 to TRBJ1-5, with D perhaps TRBD1 (5 bases). CDR3 length: 16 residues. Germline V gives CDR1 SGHRS, CDR2 YFSETQ. The V end lost 0 bases, the J end lost 7 bases, and 17 bases lay between the germline ends. The CDR3 nucleotides are TGCGCCAGCAGCTTGGACGGCAGGGCCGAGGACCAGCCCCAGCATTTT. Translating gives CASSLDGRAEDQPQHF.

The J gene is TRBJ1-5, the V gene TRBV6-5; 11 positions agree with TRBD1. With V trimmed by 6 bases and J by 4 bases, 5 bases remained unmatched. CDR1 MNHEY and CDR2 SVGAGI come from the germline V gene. The CDR3 length is 15 residues. The CDR3 here is CASRRTGGVNQPQHF. The CDR3 region has the DNA TGTGCCAGCAGAAGGACAGGGGGCGTTAATCAGCCCCAGCATTTT.

The rearrangement links TRBV11-2 to TRBJ2-7; D unresolved. Per the germline V gene, CDR1 is SGHAT and CDR2 is FQNNGV. The CDR3 covers 16 residues. Trimming shortened V by 0 bases and J by 2 bases, and 14 bases separated the two germline ends. As DNA, the CDR3 is TGTGCCAGCAGCTTAGATCGAGCACCAACCACCTACGAGCAGTACTTC. Protein product: CASSLDRAPTTYEQYF.

J is TRBJ1-6 and V is TRBV6-1, with a possible D match to TRBD1 (6 bases). Trimming pared 2 bases from V and 5 bases from J, leaving 10 bases between. Per germline, CDR1 MNHNS and CDR2 SASEGT. The CDR3 contains 15 residues. The DNA of the CDR3 is TGTGCCAGCAGTGAATTAGGACAGAATAATTCACCCCTCCACTTT. This codes for CASSELGQNNSPLHF.

The chain links TRBV28 to TRBJ2-1; 10 nucleotides line up with TRBD2. The CDR3 has 16 residues. Germline CDR1 reads MDHEN; CDR2 reads SYDVKM. V dropped 4 bases and J dropped 1; count of bases not matched to a gene: 4. The CDR3 nucleotides read TGTGCCAGCAGTTCCCCACTAGCGGGGTCCTACAATGAGCAGTTCTTC. Protein sequence: CASSSPLAGSYNEQFF.